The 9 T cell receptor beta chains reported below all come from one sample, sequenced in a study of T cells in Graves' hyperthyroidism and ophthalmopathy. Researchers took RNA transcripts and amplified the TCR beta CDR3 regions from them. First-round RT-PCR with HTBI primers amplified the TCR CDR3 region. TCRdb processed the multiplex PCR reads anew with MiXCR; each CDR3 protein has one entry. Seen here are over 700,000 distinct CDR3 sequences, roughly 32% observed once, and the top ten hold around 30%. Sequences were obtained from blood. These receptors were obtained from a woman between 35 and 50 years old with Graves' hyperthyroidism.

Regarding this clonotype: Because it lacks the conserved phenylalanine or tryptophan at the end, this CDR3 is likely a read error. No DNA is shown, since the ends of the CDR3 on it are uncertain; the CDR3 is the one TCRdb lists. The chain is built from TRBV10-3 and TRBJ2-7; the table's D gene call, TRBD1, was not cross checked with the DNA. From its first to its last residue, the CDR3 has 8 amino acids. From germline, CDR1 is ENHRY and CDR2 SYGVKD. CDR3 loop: CAIKDRGS.

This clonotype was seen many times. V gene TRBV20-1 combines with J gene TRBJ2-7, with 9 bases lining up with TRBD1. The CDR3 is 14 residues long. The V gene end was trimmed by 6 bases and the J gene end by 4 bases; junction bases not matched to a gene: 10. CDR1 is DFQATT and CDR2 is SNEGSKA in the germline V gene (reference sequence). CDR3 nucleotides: TGCAGTGCCAACCCGGGACAGGGAGGTTACGAGCAGTACTTC. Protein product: CSANPGQGGYEQYF.

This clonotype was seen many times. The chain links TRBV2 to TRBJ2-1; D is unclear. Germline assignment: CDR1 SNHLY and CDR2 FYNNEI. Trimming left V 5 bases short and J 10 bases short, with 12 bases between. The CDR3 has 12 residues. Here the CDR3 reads CASSSQLVEQFF. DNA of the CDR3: TGTGCCAGCAGTTCACAACTCGTGGAGCAGTTCTTC.

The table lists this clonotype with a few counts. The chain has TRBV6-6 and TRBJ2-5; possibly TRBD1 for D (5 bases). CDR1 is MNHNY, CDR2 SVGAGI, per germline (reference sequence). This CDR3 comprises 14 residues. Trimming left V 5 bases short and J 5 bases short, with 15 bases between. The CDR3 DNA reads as TGTGCCAGCAGTCCTCACTGGGGCTCCGAGACCCAGTACTTC. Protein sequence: CASSPHWGSETQYF.

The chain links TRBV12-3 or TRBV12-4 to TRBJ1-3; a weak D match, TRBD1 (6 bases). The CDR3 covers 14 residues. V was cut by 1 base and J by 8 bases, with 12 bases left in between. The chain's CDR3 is CASSLGGQVHTIYF. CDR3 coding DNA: TGTGCCAGCAGTTTAGGGGGACAAGTGCACACCATATATTTT.

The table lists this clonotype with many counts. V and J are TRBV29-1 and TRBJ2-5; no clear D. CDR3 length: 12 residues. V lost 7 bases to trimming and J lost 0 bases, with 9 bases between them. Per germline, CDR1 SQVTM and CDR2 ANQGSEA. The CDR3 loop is CSGTEYQETQYF. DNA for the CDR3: TGCAGCGGAACGGAGTACCAAGAGACCCAGTACTTC.

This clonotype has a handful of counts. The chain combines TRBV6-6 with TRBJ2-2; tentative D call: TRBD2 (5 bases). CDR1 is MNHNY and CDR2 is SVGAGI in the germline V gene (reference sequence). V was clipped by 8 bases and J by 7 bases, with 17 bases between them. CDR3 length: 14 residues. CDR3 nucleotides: TGTGCCAGCCGGGGAGTCGGTCTTGACGGGGAGCTGTTTTTT. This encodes CASRGVGLDGELFF.

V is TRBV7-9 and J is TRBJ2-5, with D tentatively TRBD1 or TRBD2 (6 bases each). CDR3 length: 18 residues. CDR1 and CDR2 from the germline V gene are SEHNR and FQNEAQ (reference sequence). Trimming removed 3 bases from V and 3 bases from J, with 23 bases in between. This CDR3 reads CASSLIGGLRETKETQYF. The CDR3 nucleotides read TGTGCCAGCAGCTTGATAGGGGGGCTCCGGGAAACTAAAGAGACCCAGTACTTC.

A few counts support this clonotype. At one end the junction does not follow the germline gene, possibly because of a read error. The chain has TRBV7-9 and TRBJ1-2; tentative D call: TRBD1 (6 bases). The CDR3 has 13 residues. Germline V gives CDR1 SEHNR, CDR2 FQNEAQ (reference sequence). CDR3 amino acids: CASNLEGGGGYTF. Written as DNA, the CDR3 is TGTGCCAGCAACTTAGAGGGGGGCGGTGGCTACACCTTC.